A single sample gave rise to the 18 T cell receptor beta chains below, sequenced in a study of cytomegalovirus exposure and HLA in healthy donors. PCR primers comprised 60 Vbeta and 13 Jbeta primers. The table came from immunoSEQ multiplex PCR; TCRdb's copy has only in-frame clones and leaves some out. The sample features roughly 120,000 clones, with about 2.2% in its top ten. What was sequenced was PBMCs. All receptors come from a man aged 40-50 years in good health and CMV-seronegative.

This rearrangement joins TRBV5-6 to TRBJ2-7, with D perhaps matching TRBD2 (6 bases). The CDR3 has 13 residues. V lost 4 bases to trimming and J lost 6 bases, with 14 bases between them. The germline gives CDR1 SGHDT, CDR2 YYEEEE. Here the CDR3 DNA reads TGTGCCAGCAGCGCCCGGGGGATGGGCGAGCAGTACTTC. Protein: CASSARGMGEQYF.

V usage is TRBV6-5 and J usage is TRBJ1-5, with 8 bases identical to TRBD1. Looked up from germline, CDR1 is MNHEY and CDR2 is SVGAGI. The junction had 7 bases not matched to a gene; V was cut back by 6 bases and J by 3 bases. The CDR3 is 15 residues long. As DNA, the CDR3 is TGTGCCAGCAGACTAGGACAGGGAATCAATCAGCCCCAGCATTTT. This translates into CASRLGQGINQPQHF.

The chain carries TRBV6-1 and TRBJ2-1, with TRBD2 matching over 9 bases. This CDR3 comprises 15 residues. Germline CDR1 reads MNHNS; CDR2 reads SASEGT. Trimming took 5 bases from V and 7 from J; bases not matched to a gene: 9. This chain's CDR3 is CASSIEGLAGNEQFF. DNA of the CDR3: TGTGCCAGCAGTATTGAAGGGCTAGCGGGGAATGAGCAGTTCTTC.

V and J are TRBV5-1 and TRBJ2-1; 8 bases agree with TRBD2. CDR3 length: 15 amino acids. Germline CDR1 reads SGHRS; CDR2 reads YFSETQ. V shed 6 bases and J 4 bases; nucleotides not matched to a gene: 9. CDR3 loop: CASTVASGFYNEQFF. In nucleotides, the CDR3 is TGCGCCAGCACCGTCGCTAGCGGGTTTTACAATGAGCAGTTCTTC.

The CDR3 is CASSPRSGQGSREQYF. The CDR3 nucleotides are TGTGCCAGCAGCCCCCGAAGTGGGCAGGGTTCTCGCGAGCAGTACTTC. This sequence joins TRBV9 and TRBJ2-7; a weak D match, TRBD1 (5 bases). The V gene lost 4 bases and the J gene lost 6 bases, with 23 bases spanning the gap. CDR1 is SGDLS, CDR2 YYNGEE, per germline. CDR3 length equals 16 residues.

The gene calls are TRBV7-2 and TRBJ2-7, with 8 nucleotides matching TRBD2. Germline CDR1 and CDR2: SGHTA and FQGNSA. This CDR3 region has 15 residues. V shed 7 bases, J shed 0 bases, and the junction held 8 bases outside the gene matches. CDR3 sequence reads: CASTSSGGSSYEQYF. CDR3 sequence (DNA): TGTGCCAGCACCTCCAGCGGGGGAAGCTCCTACGAGCAGTACTTC.

The chain is built from TRBV19 and TRBJ2-5; 7 nucleotides line up with TRBD2. CDR1 LNHDA and CDR2 SQIVND come from the germline V gene (reference sequence). This CDR3 has 12 amino acids. The V and J ends lost 3 bases and 11 bases, in that order; junction bases with no gene match: 6. The CDR3 region is CASSISRGEQYF. Written as DNA, the CDR3 is TGTGCCAGTAGTATTAGTCGGGGGGAGCAGTACTTC.

The chain couples TRBV30 to TRBJ2-3; D may be TRBD1 (6 bases). With 0 bases removed from V and 3 bases from J, the gap between germline ends came to 7 bases. The CDR3 has 13 residues. Germline CDR1 is GTSNPN and CDR2 is SVGIG (reference sequence). The CDR3 loop is CAWSVRGTDTQYF. For the CDR3, the DNA is TGTGCCTGGAGTGTAAGGGGGACAGATACGCAGTATTTT.

The rearrangement uses TRBV7-8 and TRBJ1-5, with unresolved D. The ends were cut back, 1 base at V and 4 bases at J, with 11 bases in the middle. This CDR3 has 15 amino acids. CDR1 and CDR2 from the germline V gene are SGHVS and FQNEAQ. The CDR3, as DNA: TGTGCCAGCAGCTTAGGCGGTAGGAAAAATCAGCCCCAGCATTTT. This encodes CASSLGGRKNQPQHF.

The rearrangement uses TRBV29-1 and TRBJ1-1; D is unclear. The V end was cut by 4 bases, the J end by 11 bases, with 17 bases between. Germline V gene sequence: CDR1 SQVTM, CDR2 ANQGSEA. This CDR3 spans 12 amino acids. The CDR3 DNA reads as TGCAGCGTTGGGGAGGGAGCGGCGGAGGCTTTCTTT. It codes for CSVGEGAAEAFF.

The V and J genes are TRBV30 and TRBJ2-3; 10 bases map to TRBD2. Germline V gene lookup returns CDR1 GTSNPN and CDR2 SVGIG (reference sequence). V lost 3 bases, J lost 5 bases, and 8 bases stayed unmatched. The CDR3 has 15 amino acids. CDR3 sequence (DNA): TGTGCCTGGAGGGTGGCTAGCGGGAGAGGAGATACGCAGTATTTT. Protein product: CAWRVASGRGDTQYF.

This chain joins TRBV11-3 and TRBJ2-7; unclear D gene. Between the trimmed V and J ends, which lost 1 base and 7 bases, there was a span of 11 bases. CDR1 is SGHNT and CDR2 is YENEEA in the germline V gene. CDR3 length equals 13 residues. CDR3 loop: CASSLAPGWEQYF. The CDR3 nucleotides are TGTGCCAGCAGCTTAGCCCCCGGGTGGGAGCAGTACTTC.

J is TRBJ2-1 and V is TRBV5-4, with TRBD2 matching over 9 bases. V dropped 0 bases and J dropped 14; count of bases not matched to a gene: 18. The CDR3 is 17 residues long. Germline assignment: CDR1 SGHNT and CDR2 YYREEE (reference sequence). CDR3 sequence (DNA): TGTGCCAGCAGCTTGGAGCCACCAGCGGGAGGTTCCGGTCGGGAGTTCTTC. Translated, it gives CASSLEPPAGGSGREFF.

The V and J genes are TRBV28 and TRBJ2-1, with D possibly TRBD2 on 6 matching bases. Trimming took off 5 bases at V and 0 bases at J, with 14 bases between the two ends. The germline V gene encodes CDR1 MDHEN and CDR2 SYDVKM. The CDR3 covers 16 residues. CDR3 in amino acids: CASSLMGGNSYNEQFF. The CDR3 coding sequence is TGTGCCAGCAGTCTCATGGGCGGGAACTCCTACAATGAGCAGTTCTTC.

V gene TRBV6-1 combines with J gene TRBJ2-6; possible D gene TRBD1, 5 bases. This CDR3 spans 15 amino acids. V was trimmed by 5 bases and J by 2 bases, leaving 10 bases between them. Germline V gives CDR1 MNHNS, CDR2 SASEGT. CDR3 region: CASSPREAGANVLTF. Here the CDR3 DNA reads TGTGCCAGCAGTCCCAGGGAAGCTGGGGCCAACGTCCTGACTTTC.

V and J are TRBV29-1 and TRBJ2-5, with 15 bases identical to TRBD2. TRBJ2-7 matches the DNA end more closely, so the J call is doubtful. The CDR3 sequence is 17 residues long. Germline V gene data show CDR1 as SQVTM and CDR2 as ANQGSEA. The chain's CDR3 is CSVAGLAGGGSSYEQYF. Here the CDR3 DNA reads TGCAGCGTTGCGGGACTAGCGGGAGGAGGTAGCTCCTACGAGCAGTACTTC.

About this clone itself: In the same sample, other DNA sequences code for this CDR3. This chain links TRBV10-1 with TRBJ1-2, with D possibly matching TRBD1 (6 bases). The CDR3 runs to 15 residues. V gave up 4 bases and J gave up 5 bases, with 17 bases separating them. Germline CDR1 is WNHNN and CDR2 is SYGVQD (reference sequence). The CDR3 loop is CASSGSQQGGYGYTF. The CDR3, as DNA: TGCGCCAGCAGTGGGTCTCAACAGGGCGGTTATGGCTACACCTTC.

The CDR3 sequence: CASSRPGTGGRGYTF. Here the CDR3 DNA reads TGTGCCAGCAGCCGACCGGGGACAGGGGGCAGGGGCTACACCTTC. The rearrangement uses TRBV11-2 and TRBJ1-2; 12 positions match TRBD1. This CDR3 is 15 amino acids long. After removal of 5 bases from V and 8 bases from J, the junction contained 9 bases not matched to a gene. CDR1 and CDR2 from the germline V gene are SGHAT and FQNNGV.